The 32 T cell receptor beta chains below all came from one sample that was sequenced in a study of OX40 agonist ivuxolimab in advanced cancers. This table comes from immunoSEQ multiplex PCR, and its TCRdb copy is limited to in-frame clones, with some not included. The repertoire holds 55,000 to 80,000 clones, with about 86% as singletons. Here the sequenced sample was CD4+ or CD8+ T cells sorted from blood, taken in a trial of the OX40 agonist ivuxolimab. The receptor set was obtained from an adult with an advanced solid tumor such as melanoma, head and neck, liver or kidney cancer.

This chain's CDR3 is CASRLLEYEAFF. Written as DNA, the CDR3 is TGTGCCAGCAGACTATTAGAGTACGAAGCTTTCTTT. The chain is built from TRBV7-3 and TRBJ1-1; D is ambiguous. This CDR3 comprises 12 residues. Trimming removed 6 bases from V and 8 bases from J, with 13 bases in between. In germline, CDR1 is SGHTA, CDR2 FQGTGA.

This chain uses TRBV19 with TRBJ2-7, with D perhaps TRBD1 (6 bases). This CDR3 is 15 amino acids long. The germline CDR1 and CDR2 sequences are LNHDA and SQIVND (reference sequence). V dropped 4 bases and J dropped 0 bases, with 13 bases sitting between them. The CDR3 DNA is TGTGCCAGTAGTACAAGGACAGACTCCTCCTACGAGCAGTACTTC. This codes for CASSTRTDSSYEQYF. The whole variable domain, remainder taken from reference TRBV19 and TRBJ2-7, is DGGITQSPKYLFRKEGQNVTLSCEQNLNHDAMYWYRQDPGQGLRLIYYSQIVNDFQKGDIAEGYSVSREKKESFPLTVTSAQKNPTAFYLCASSTRTDSSYEQYFGPGTRLTVT.

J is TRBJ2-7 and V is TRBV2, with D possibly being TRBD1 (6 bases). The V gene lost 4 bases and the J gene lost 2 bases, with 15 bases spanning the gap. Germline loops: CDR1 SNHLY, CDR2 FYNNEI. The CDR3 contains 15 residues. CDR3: CASSVRRDKTYEQYF. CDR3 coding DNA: TGTGCCAGCAGTGTCCGCCGGGACAAGACCTACGAGCAGTACTTC.

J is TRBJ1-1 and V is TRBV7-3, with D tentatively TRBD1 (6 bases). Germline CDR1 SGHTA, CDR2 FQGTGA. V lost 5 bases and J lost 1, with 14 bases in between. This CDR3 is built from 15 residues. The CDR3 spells CASSQGGRRNTEAFF. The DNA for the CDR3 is TGTGCCAGCAGCCAAGGGGGACGGAGGAACACTGAAGCTTTCTTT.

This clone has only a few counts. Here the CDR3 reads CASSLMGGGELFF. The CDR3 DNA follows: TGTGCCAGCAGCTTGATGGGGGGCGGGGAGCTGTTTTTT. The chain couples TRBV5-6 to TRBJ2-2; possible D gene TRBD2, 6 bases. The CDR3 runs to 13 residues. V was trimmed by 1 base and J by 7 bases, leaving 8 bases between them. Germline lookup yields CDR1 SGHDT and CDR2 YYEEEE.

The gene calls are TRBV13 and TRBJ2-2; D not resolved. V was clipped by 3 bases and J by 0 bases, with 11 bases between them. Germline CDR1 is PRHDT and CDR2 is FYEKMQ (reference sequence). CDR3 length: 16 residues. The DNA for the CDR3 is TGTGCCAGCAGCTTGGCGTGGTCCCCGAACACCGGGGAGCTGTTTTTT. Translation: CASSLAWSPNTGELFF. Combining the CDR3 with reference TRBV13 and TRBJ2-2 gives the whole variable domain AAGVIQSPRHLIKEKRETATLKCYPIPRHDTVYWYQQGPGQDPQFLISFYEKMQSDKGSIPDRFSAQQFSDYHSELNMSSLELGDSALYFCASSLAWSPNTGELFFGEGSRLTVL.

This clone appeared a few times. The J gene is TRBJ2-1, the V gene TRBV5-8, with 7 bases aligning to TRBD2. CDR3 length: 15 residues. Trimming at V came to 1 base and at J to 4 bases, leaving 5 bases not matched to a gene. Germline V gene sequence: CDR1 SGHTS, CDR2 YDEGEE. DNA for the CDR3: TGTGCCAGCAGCTTGTACGGGAGGTTGTACAATGAGCAGTTCTTC. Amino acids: CASSLYGRLYNEQFF.

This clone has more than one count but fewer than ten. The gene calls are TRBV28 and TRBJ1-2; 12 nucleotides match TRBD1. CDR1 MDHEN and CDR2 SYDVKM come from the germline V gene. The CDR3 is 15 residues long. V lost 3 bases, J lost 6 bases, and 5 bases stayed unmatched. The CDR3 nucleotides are TGTGCCAGCAGTTTTACCGGGACAGGGGGCGATGGCTACACCTTC. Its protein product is CASSFTGTGGDGYTF.

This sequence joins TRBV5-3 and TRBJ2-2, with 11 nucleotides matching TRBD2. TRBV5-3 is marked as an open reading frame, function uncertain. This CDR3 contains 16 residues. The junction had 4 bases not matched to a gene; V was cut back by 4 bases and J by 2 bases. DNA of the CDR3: TGTGCCAGAAGCACCCGACTAGCGGGAAACACCGGGGAGCTGTTTTTT. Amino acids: CARSTRLAGNTGELFF.

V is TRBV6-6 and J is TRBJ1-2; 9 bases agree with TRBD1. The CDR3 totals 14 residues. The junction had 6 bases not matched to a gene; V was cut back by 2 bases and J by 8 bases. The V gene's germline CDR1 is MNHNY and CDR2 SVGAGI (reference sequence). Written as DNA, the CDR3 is TGTGCCAGCAGTTACCCGGGGACAGGGATAGGCTACACCTTC. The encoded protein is CASSYPGTGIGYTF.

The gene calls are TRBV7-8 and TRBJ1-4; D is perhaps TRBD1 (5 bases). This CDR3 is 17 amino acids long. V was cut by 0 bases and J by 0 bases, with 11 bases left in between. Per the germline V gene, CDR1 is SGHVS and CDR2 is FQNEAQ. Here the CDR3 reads CASSLAGLVATNEKLFF. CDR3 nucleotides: TGTGCCAGCAGCTTAGCGGGACTTGTGGCAACTAATGAAAAACTGTTTTTT.

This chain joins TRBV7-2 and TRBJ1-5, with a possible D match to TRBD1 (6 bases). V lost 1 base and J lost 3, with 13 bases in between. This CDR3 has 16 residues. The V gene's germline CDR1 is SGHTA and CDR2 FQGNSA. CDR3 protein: CASSLDPGAYNQPQHF. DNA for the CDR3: TGTGCCAGCAGCTTAGACCCAGGGGCCTACAATCAGCCCCAGCATTTT.

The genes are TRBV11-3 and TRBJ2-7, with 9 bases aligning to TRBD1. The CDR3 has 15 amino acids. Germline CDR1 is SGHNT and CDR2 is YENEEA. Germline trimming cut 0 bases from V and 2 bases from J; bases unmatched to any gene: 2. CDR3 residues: CASSLEGQGPYEQYF. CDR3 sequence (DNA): TGTGCCAGCAGCTTAGAGGGACAGGGACCCTACGAGCAGTACTTC.

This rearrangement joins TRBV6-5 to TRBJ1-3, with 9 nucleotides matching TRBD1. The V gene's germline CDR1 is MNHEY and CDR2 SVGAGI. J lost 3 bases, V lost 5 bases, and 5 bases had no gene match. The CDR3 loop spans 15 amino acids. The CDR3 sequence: CASSQTGGNGNTIYF. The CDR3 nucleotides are TGTGCCAGCAGTCAGACAGGGGGTAATGGAAACACCATATATTTT.

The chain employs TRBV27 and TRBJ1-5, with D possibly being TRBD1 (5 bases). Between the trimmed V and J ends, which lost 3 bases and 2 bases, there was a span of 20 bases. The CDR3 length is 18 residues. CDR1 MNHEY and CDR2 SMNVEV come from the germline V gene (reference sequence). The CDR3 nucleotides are TGTGCCAGCAGTTTGACCCCGCCGCAGGTGGGGGGCAATCAGCCCCAGCATTTT. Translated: CASSLTPPQVGGNQPQHF.

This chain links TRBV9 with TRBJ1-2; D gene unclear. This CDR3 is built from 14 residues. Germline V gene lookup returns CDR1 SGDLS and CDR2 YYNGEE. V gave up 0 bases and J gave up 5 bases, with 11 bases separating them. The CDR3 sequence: CASSVGKDSYGYTF. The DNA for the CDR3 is TGTGCCAGCAGCGTAGGAAAAGACTCATATGGCTACACCTTC.

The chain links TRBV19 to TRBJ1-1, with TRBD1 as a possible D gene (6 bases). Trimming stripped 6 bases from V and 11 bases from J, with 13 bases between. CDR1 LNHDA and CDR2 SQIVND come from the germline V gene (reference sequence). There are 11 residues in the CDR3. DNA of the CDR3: TGTGCCAGTAGCCTACAGGGCGGCGCTTTCTTT. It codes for CASSLQGGAFF.

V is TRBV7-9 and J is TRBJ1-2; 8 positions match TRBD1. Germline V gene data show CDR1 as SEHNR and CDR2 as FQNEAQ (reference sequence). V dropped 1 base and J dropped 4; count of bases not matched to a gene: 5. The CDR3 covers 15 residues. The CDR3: CASSLGQGHVYGYTF. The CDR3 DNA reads TGTGCCAGCAGCTTAGGACAGGGGCATGTCTATGGCTACACCTTC.

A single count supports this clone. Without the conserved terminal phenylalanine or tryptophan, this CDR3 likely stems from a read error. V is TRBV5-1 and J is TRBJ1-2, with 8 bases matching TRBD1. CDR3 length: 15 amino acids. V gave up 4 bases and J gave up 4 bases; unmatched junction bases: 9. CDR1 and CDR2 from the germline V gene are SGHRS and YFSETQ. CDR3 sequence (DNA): TGCGCCAGCAGCCCCCTGGCAGGGGGCCCCTATGGCTACACCCTC. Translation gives CASSPLAGGPYGYTL.

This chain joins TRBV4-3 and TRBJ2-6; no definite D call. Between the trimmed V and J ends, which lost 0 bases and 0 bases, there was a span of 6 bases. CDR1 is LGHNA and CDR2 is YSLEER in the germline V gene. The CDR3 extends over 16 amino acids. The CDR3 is CASSQEWISGANVLTF. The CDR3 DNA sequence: TGCGCCAGCAGCCAAGAATGGATCTCTGGGGCCAACGTCCTGACTTTC.

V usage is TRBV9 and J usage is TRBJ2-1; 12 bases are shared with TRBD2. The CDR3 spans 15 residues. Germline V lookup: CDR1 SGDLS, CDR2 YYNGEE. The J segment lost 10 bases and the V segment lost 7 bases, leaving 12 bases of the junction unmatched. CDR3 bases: TGTGCCAGCGCGCACAGACTAGCGGGAGAAATAGAGCAGTTCTTC. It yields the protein CASAHRLAGEIEQFF.

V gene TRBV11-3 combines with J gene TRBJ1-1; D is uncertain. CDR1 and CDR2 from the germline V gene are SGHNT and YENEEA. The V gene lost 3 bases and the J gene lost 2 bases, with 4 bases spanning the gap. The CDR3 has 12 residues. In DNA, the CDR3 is TGTGCCAGCAGCTTTCTAAACACTGAAGCTTTCTTT. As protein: CASSFLNTEAFF.

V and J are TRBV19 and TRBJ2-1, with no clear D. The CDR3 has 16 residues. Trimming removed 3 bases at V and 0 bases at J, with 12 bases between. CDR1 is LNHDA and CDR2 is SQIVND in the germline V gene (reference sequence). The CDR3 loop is CASSMPMTGSYNEQFF. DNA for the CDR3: TGTGCCAGTAGTATGCCGATGACTGGCTCCTACAATGAGCAGTTCTTC.

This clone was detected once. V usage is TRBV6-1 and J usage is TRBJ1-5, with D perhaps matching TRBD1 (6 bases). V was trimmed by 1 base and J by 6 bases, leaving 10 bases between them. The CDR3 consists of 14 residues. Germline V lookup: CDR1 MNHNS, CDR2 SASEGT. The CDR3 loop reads CASSEGGRLQPQHF. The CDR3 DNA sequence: TGTGCCAGCAGTGAAGGGGGGCGCCTTCAGCCCCAGCATTTT.

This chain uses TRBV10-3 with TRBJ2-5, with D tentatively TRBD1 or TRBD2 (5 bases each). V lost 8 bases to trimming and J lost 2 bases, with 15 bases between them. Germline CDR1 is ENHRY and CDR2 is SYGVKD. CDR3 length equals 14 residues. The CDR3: CAIRGASSQETQYF. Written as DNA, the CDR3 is TGTGCCATCCGAGGGGCTAGCAGTCAAGAGACCCAGTACTTC.

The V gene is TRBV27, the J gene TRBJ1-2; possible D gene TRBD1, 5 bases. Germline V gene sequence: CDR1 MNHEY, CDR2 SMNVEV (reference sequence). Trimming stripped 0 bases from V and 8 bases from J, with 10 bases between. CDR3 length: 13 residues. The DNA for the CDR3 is TGTGCCAGCAGTTTATCGGGGGGTGGGGGCTACACCTTC. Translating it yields CASSLSGGGGYTF.

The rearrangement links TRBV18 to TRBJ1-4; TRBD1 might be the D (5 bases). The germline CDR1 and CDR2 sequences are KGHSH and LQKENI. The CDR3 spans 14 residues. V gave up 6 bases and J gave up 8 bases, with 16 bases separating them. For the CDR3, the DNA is TGTGCCAGCTCTGACAGACCCTCGGGAGAAAAACTGTTTTTT. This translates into CASSDRPSGEKLFF.

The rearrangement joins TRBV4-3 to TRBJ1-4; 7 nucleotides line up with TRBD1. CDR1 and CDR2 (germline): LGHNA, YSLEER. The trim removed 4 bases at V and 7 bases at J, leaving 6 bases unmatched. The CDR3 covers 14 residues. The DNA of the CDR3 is TGCGCCAGCAGCCCCGACAGGGTGGGTGAAAAACTGTTTTTT. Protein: CASSPDRVGEKLFF.

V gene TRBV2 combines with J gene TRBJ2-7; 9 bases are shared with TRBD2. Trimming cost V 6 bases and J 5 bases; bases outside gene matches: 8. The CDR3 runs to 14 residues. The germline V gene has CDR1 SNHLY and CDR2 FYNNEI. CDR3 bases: TGTGCCAGCAGAACGGCTAGCGGGATCAACGAGCAGTACTTC. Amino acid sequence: CASRTASGINEQYF.

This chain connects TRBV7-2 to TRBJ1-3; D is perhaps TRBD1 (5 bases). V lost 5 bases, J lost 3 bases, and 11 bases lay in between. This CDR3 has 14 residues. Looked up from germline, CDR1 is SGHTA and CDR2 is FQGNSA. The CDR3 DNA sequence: TGTGCCAGCAGCCCGGGGCCGGGTGGAAACACCATATATTTT. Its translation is CASSPGPGGNTIYF.

CDR3: CASSPDRVPSNQPQHF. Here the CDR3 DNA reads TGTGCCAGCAGCCCTGACAGGGTCCCTAGCAATCAGCCCCAGCATTTT. The chain combines TRBV7-9 with TRBJ1-5; TRBD1 aligns across 7 bases. CDR1 and CDR2 from the germline V gene are SEHNR and FQNEAQ (reference sequence). The CDR3 is 16 residues long. V shed 5 bases, J shed 0 bases, and the junction held 7 bases outside the gene matches.

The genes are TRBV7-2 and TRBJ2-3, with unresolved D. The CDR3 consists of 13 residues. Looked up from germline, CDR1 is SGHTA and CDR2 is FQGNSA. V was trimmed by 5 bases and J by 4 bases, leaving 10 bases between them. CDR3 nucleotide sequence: TGTGCCAGCAGCGCCCTCCCCGCAGATACGCAGTATTTT. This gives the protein CASSALPADTQYF.